This TCR beta chain comes out of a study of PD-L1 blockade in urothelial cancer. Time point denoted: peripheral blood 6 weeks after treatment start. Each individual provided 1 to 8 samples (taken pretreatment and on-treatment). Germline lookup yields CDR1 MNHNY and CDR2 SVGAGI (reference sequence). Germline trimming cut 8 bases from V and 5 bases from J; bases unmatched to any gene: 11. The CDR3 totals 14 residues. Points from the study as a whole: More expansion of tumor-associated blood clones, seen at 3 weeks, marked durable-benefit patients.

TCRdb's table, derived via immunoSEQ multiplex PCR, lists solely in-frame clones and lacks some. This repertoire shows around 120,000 clones, 80% to 90% found once; its top ten account for roughly 1.8%. In the case of this clone: Its antigen is currently unknown.

V gene TRBV6-6 combines with J gene TRBJ2-5, with 7 bases identical to TRBD2. This clonotype was sampled from a man between 60 and 75 years old with urothelial cancer. The specimen comprised PBMCs, sampled around atezolizumab (anti-PD-L1) treatment. The CDR3 sequence is CASLMGGSHETQYF. CDR3 DNA: TGTGCCAGCCTCATGGGGGGGTCCCACGAGACCCAGTACTTC.